These 17 T cell receptor beta chains originate from one sample sequenced in a study of vaccination effects on CD4 cells after COVID-19. Which antigens these TCRs recognize remains unknown. Antigen-specific CD4+ T cells expanded by the ViraFEST assay with viral peptide pools were then sequenced. Culturing for ten to eleven days preceded CD4+ T cell isolation. Neither prior SARS-CoV-2 infection nor positive nucleocapsid antibodies were present in the vaccine recipients. TCRdb's table, derived via immunoSEQ multiplex PCR, lists solely in-frame clones and lacks some. The sample comprises tens of thousands of clones, more than 60% of which are singletons, and 15% to 20% rests with the top ten. The sequenced sample was CD4+ T cells from PBMCs cultured with SARS-CoV-2 spike peptides, obtained before COVID-19 vaccination. These TCRs come from a human donor who received a COVID-19 vaccine.

J is TRBJ1-2 and V is TRBV27; possible D gene TRBD1, 5 bases. The CDR3 is made up of 14 amino acids. V was clipped by 2 bases and J by 2 bases, with 9 bases between them. Germline V gives CDR1 MNHEY, CDR2 SMNVEV (reference sequence). The CDR3 region has the DNA TGTGCCAGCAGTTTAGGGGCCAGAAACTATGGCTACACCTTC. This gives the protein CASSLGARNYGYTF.

V usage is TRBV6-2 or TRBV6-3 and J usage is TRBJ1-2; D is perhaps TRBD1 (5 bases). V lost 2 bases to trimming and J lost 4 bases, with 17 bases between them. The germline V gene has CDR1 MNHEY and CDR2 SVGEGT. The CDR3 length is 16 residues. DNA of the CDR3: TGTGCCAGCAGTTACACAACAGGTTTGACGGCCTATGGCTACACCTTC. Translated: CASSYTTGLTAYGYTF.

This rearrangement joins TRBV29-1 to TRBJ1-2; D remains ambiguous. Deletions cut 1 base from V and 2 bases from J, with 11 bases between. The CDR3 has 14 amino acids. Germline assignment: CDR1 SQVTM and CDR2 ANQGSEA. DNA for the CDR3: TGCAGCGTTGAAGGCCCCGTTAAAAACTATGGCTACACCTTC. The encoded protein is CSVEGPVKNYGYTF.

The J gene is TRBJ1-3, the V gene TRBV5-6; D remains ambiguous. The V gene lost 3 bases and the J gene lost 1 base, with 8 bases spanning the gap. Germline CDR1 reads SGHDT; CDR2 reads YYEEEE. The length of the CDR3 is 14 residues. CDR3 residues: CASSYRVSGNTIYF. CDR3 sequence (DNA): TGTGCCAGCAGCTATAGGGTTTCTGGAAACACCATATATTTT.

The chain joins TRBV5-1 to TRBJ1-6, with a weak D call TRBD1 (6 bases). Germline lookup yields CDR1 SGHRS and CDR2 YFSETQ. The V end lost 7 bases, the J end lost 8 bases, and 13 bases lay between the germline ends. The CDR3 is 13 amino acids. The CDR3 nucleotides read TGCGCCAGCGGCTCACAGGGAGATTCACCCCTCCACTTT. Translation: CASGSQGDSPLHF. The entire variable domain, with the rest obtained from reference TRBV5-1 and TRBJ1-6, is as follows: KAGVTQTPRYLIKTRGQQVTLSCSPISGHRSVSWYQQTPGQGLQFLFEYFSETQRNKGNFPGRFSGRQFSNSRSEMNVSTLELGDSALYLCASGSQGDSPLHFGNGTRLTVT.

This chain joins TRBV7-9 and TRBJ2-2; the match to TRBD1 covers 10 bases. Germline CDR1 and CDR2: SEHNR and FQNEAQ (reference sequence). The CDR3 spans 15 residues. After removal of 3 bases from V and 3 bases from J, the junction contained 1 base not matched to a gene. CDR3 bases: TGTGCCAGCAGCTTGGACAGGGGGGACACCGGGGAGCTGTTTTTT. It yields the protein CASSLDRGDTGELFF.

The V gene is TRBV6-5, the J gene TRBJ2-7; the D is unclear. Germline loops: CDR1 MNHEY, CDR2 SVGAGI. The CDR3 runs 14 residues. V lost 1 base, J lost 0 bases, and 7 bases lay in between. For the CDR3, the DNA is TGTGCCAGCAGTTACTATCCTGGCTCCTACGAGCAGTACTTC. The encoded protein is CASSYYPGSYEQYF.

This rearrangement joins TRBV7-2 to TRBJ2-2; TRBD1 or TRBD2 may be the D gene (5 bases each). CDR1 is SGHTA and CDR2 is FQGNSA in the germline V gene. V gave up 6 bases and J gave up 6 bases, with 17 bases separating them. The CDR3 runs to 15 residues. CDR3 DNA: TGTGCCAGCAGTCCCAGGGACCGGGGCTCCGGGGAGCTGTTTTTT. Protein product: CASSPRDRGSGELFF.

The CDR3 DNA follows: TGTGCCAGCAGTACGACCGGGACAGGGGGCGCAGAACTGTTTTTT. This encodes CASSTTGTGGAELFF. The chain recombines TRBV28 with TRBJ1-4; TRBD1 matches 12 bases. The CDR3 has 15 residues. The V gene end was trimmed by 5 bases and the J gene end by 12 bases; junction bases not matched to a gene: 10. CDR1 is MDHEN, CDR2 SYDVKM, per germline.

This chain joins TRBV11-3 and TRBJ1-1; D is possibly TRBD1 (5 bases). There are 14 residues in the CDR3. Germline V lookup: CDR1 SGHNT, CDR2 YENEEA. The V and J ends lost 1 base and 4 bases respectively, with 10 bases between them. The CDR3: CASSLGAGTTEAFF. The CDR3 coding sequence is TGTGCCAGCAGCTTAGGGGCAGGGACCACTGAAGCTTTCTTT.

The CDR3 DNA reads as TGTGCCAGCAGCCCGGCCGGGACAGGGGACCTCGATTATGGCTACACCTTC. Translating gives CASSPAGTGDLDYGYTF. V and J are TRBV28 and TRBJ1-2; 10 bases align to TRBD1. This CDR3 comprises 17 residues. Germline CDR1 reads MDHEN; CDR2 reads SYDVKM. Trimming removed 6 bases from V and 5 bases from J; junction bases left unmatched: 15.

The chain uses TRBV5-1 and TRBJ2-7; D unresolved. CDR3 size: 13 residues. The germline V gene has CDR1 SGHRS and CDR2 YFSETQ. V shed 5 bases and J shed 3 bases, with 12 bases lying between them. The CDR3 DNA reads as TGCGCCAGCAGTTCCGGGCCTAGCTACGAGCAGTACTTC. This translates into CASSSGPSYEQYF.

The chain has TRBV4-3 and TRBJ1-1; TRBD1 matches 7 bases. The CDR3 runs 13 residues. Trimming cost V 4 bases and J 8 bases; bases outside gene matches: 7. Germline values: CDR1 LGHNA, CDR2 YSLEER. CDR3 amino acids: CASSPNQDREAFF. In nucleotides, the CDR3 is TGCGCCAGCAGCCCCAATCAGGACAGGGAAGCTTTCTTT.

The rearrangement uses TRBV12-3 or TRBV12-4 and TRBJ1-2; D gene uncertain. The germline V and J ends were trimmed by 2 bases and 2 bases, with 6 bases remaining between them. This CDR3 region has 13 residues. This CDR3 reads CASSLNRNYGYTF. CDR3 DNA: TGTGCCAGCAGTTTAAACAGAAACTATGGCTACACCTTC.

To note about this clone: A read error is possible here, since a much larger clone lies one base away. The chain links TRBV13 to TRBJ1-6; D uncertain. The CDR3 has 15 amino acids. With 2 bases removed from V and 0 bases from J, the gap between germline ends came to 5 bases. From germline, CDR1 is PRHDT and CDR2 FYEKMQ (reference sequence). The CDR3 loop reads CASSLYSSYNSPLHF. For the CDR3, the DNA is TGTGCCAGCAGCTTATACAGCTCCTATAATTCACCCCTCCACTTT.

This clone was observed a single time. This rearrangement joins TRBV18 to TRBJ1-1; D gene ambiguous. Trimming cost V 3 bases and J 1 base, with 9 bases left between them. This CDR3 comprises 14 residues. Germline V gene data show CDR1 as KGHSH and CDR2 as LQKENI. The CDR3: CASSPLEGNTEAFF. The CDR3 DNA sequence: TGTGCCAGCTCACCTCTGGAGGGGAACACTGAAGCTTTCTTT.

This sequence joins TRBV6-1 and TRBJ1-2; D call uncertain. The CDR3 runs 12 residues. V was cut by 2 bases and J by 4 bases, with 5 bases left in between. CDR1 MNHNS and CDR2 SASEGT come from the germline V gene. The CDR3 DNA sequence: TGTGCCAGCAGTGAACAGGCCTATGGCTACACCTTC. This codes for CASSEQAYGYTF.